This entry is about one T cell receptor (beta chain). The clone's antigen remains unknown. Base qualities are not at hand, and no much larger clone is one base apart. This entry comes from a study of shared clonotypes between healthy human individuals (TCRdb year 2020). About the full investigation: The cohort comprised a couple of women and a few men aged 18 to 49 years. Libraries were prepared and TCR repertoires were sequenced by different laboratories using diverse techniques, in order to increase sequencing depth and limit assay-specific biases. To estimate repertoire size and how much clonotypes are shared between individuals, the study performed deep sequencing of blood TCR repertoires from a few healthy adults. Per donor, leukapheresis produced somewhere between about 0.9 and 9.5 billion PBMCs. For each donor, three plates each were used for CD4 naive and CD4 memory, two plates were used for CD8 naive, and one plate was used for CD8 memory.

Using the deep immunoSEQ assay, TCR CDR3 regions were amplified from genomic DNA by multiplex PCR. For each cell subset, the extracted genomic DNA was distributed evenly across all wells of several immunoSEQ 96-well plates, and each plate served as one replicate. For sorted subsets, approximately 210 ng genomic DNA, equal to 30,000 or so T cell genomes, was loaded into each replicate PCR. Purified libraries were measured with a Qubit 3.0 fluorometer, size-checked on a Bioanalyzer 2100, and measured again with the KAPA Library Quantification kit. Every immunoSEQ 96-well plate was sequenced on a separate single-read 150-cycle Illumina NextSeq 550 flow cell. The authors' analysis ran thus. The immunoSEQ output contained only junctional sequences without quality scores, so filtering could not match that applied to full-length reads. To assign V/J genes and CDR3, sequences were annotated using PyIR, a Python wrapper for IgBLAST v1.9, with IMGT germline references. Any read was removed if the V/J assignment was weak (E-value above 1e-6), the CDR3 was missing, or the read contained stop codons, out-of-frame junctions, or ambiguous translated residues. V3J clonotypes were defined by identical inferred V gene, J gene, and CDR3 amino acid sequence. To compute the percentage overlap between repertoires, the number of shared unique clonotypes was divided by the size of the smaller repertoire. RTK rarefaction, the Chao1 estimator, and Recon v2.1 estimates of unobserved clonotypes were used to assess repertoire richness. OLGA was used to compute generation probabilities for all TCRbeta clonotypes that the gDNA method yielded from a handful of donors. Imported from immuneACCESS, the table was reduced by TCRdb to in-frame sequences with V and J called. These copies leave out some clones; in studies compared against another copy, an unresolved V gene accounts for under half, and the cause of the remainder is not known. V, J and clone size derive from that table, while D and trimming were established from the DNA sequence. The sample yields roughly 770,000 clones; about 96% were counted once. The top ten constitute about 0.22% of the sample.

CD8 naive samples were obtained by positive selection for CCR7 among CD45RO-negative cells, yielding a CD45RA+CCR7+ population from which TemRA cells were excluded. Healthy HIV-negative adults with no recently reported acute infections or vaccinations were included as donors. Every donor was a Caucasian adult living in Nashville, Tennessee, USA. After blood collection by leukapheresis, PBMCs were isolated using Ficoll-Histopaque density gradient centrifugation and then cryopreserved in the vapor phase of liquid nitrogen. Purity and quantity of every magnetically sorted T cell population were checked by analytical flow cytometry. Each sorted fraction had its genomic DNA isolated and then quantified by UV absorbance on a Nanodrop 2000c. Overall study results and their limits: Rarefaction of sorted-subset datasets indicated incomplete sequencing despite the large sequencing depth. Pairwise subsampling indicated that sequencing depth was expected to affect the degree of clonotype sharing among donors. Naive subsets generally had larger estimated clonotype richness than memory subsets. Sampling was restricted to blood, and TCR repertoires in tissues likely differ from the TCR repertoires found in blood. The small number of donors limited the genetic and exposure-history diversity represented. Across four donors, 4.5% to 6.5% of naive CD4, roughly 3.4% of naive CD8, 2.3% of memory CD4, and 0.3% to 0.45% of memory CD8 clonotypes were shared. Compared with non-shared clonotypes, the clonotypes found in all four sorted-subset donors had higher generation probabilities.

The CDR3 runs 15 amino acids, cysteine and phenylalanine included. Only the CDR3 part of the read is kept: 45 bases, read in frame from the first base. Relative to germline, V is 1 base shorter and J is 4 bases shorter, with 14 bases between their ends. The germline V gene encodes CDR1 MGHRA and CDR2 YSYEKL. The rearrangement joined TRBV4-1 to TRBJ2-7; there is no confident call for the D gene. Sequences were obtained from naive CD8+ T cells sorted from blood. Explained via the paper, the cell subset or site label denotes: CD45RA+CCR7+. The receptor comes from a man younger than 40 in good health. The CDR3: CASSQGYSQEYEQYF. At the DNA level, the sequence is TGCGCCAGCAGCCAAGGATACTCCCAGGAGTACGAGCAGTACTTC.